This entry lists 31 T cell receptor beta chains sequenced from one sample in a study of post-analysis software for immune sequencing data. Findings of the study overall: Patients carried roughly 5 TRBV segments more frequently than controls did, and TRBV5-6, TRBV5-1 and TRBV20-1 were among them.

The antigens these receptors bind are not known. cDNA libraries of TCR beta carried unique molecular identifiers. Each CDR3 protein is one row after TCRdb ran MiXCR on the PCR reads. The data contain approximately 690,000 distinct CDR3 sequences, roughly three fifths of them singletons. Sequencing used blood. These TCRs come from a girl aged 2 to 10 with multiple sclerosis.

Here the CDR3 DNA reads TGTGCCACCAGTGAAGCGGGGGGCCTCCATCAGCCCCAGCATTTT. Translation: CATSEAGGLHQPQHF. The chain recombines TRBV24-1 with TRBJ1-5; possibly TRBD1 for D (6 bases). In germline, CDR1 is KGHDR, CDR2 SFDVKD. The V end was cut by 4 bases, the J end by 5 bases, with 14 bases between. The CDR3 runs to 15 residues.

V is TRBV15 and J is TRBJ1-5; a weak D match, TRBD1 (5 bases). Trimming stripped 0 bases from V and 4 bases from J, with 10 bases between. This CDR3 comprises 15 residues. Germline V gives CDR1 LNHNV, CDR2 YYDKDF (reference sequence). The CDR3: CATSRDWGVNQPQHF. The CDR3 nucleotides read TGTGCCACCAGCAGAGATTGGGGGGTAAATCAGCCCCAGCATTTT.

This clonotype was counted a few times. This chain connects TRBV7-9 to TRBJ2-3, with D perhaps matching TRBD1 (5 bases). The CDR3 length is 14 residues. V lost 5 bases to trimming and J lost 2 bases, with 11 bases between them. Looked up from germline, CDR1 is SEHNR and CDR2 is FQNEAQ (reference sequence). The CDR3 here is CASSPRQFTDTQYF. For the CDR3, the DNA is TGTGCCAGCAGCCCACGACAGTTCACAGATACGCAGTATTTT.

DNA for the CDR3: TGCGCCAGCAGTGATTTGGCAGTATACAATGAGCAGTTCTTC. It encodes CASSDLAVYNEQFF. V and J are TRBV10-1 and TRBJ2-1, with D unresolved. This CDR3 region has 14 residues. The V end was cut by 3 bases, the J end by 4 bases, with 10 bases between. The germline V gene has CDR1 WNHNN and CDR2 SYGVQD (reference sequence).

The chain carries TRBV29-1 and TRBJ2-1, with D possibly matching TRBD2 (5 bases). Germline V gene sequence: CDR1 SQVTM, CDR2 ANQGSEA. The CDR3 is 15 amino acids. Trimming shortened V by 4 bases and J by 5 bases, and 18 bases separated the two germline ends. CDR3 loop: CSVGFRLAEDNEQFF. The CDR3 DNA sequence: TGCAGCGTTGGGTTCCGTCTAGCTGAAGACAATGAGCAGTTCTTC.

This clonotype was seen more than once but under ten times. The chain employs TRBV29-1 and TRBJ1-2; TRBD1 is a possible D gene (6 bases). The CDR3 extends over 13 amino acids. Germline V gene sequence: CDR1 SQVTM, CDR2 ANQGSEA. V lost 7 bases and J lost 8, with 20 bases in between. The CDR3 DNA is TGCAGCGCGAACGTACAGGGACCAGGGGGCTACACCTTC. Amino acids: CSANVQGPGGYTF.

V gene TRBV9 combines with J gene TRBJ1-5, with a weak D call TRBD1 (6 bases). Between the trimmed V and J ends, which lost 6 bases and 10 bases, there was a span of 14 bases. CDR1 is SGDLS and CDR2 is YYNGEE in the germline V gene. This CDR3 comprises 12 residues. In nucleotides, the CDR3 is TGTGCCAGCACGAACCGGGACAAACCCCAGCATTTT. This gives the protein CASTNRDKPQHF.

This rearrangement joins TRBV4-3 to TRBJ2-1, with a weak D call TRBD1 (6 bases). Germline V lookup: CDR1 LGHNA, CDR2 YSLEER. The CDR3 is made up of 15 amino acids. Trimming cost V 0 bases and J 5 bases, with 11 bases left between them. CDR3 sequence (DNA): TGCGCCAGCAGCCAAGATAAGGGGGTCCACAATGAGCAGTTCTTC. Translated: CASSQDKGVHNEQFF.

V is TRBV7-9 and J is TRBJ2-3, with 9 bases matching TRBD1. Germline CDR1 is SEHNR and CDR2 is FQNEAQ (reference sequence). V lost 3 bases to trimming and J lost 1 base; unmatched junction nucleotides: 5. CDR3 length: 16 amino acids. CDR3 bases: TGTGCCAGCAGCTTCTGGACAGGGGAGGGCACAGATACGCAGTATTTT. Encoded protein: CASSFWTGEGTDTQYF.

V is TRBV20-1 and J is TRBJ2-5; D could derive from TRBD1 or TRBD2 (5 bases each). V dropped 6 bases and J dropped 1 base, with 9 bases sitting between them. Germline V gives CDR1 DFQATT, CDR2 SNEGSKA (reference sequence). The CDR3 runs 12 residues. The CDR3 coding sequence is TGCAGTGCCCCTGGGGGCCAAGAGACCCAGTACTTC. Protein: CSAPGGQETQYF.

The rearrangement joins TRBV7-3 to TRBJ2-1; TRBD2 is a possible D gene (5 bases). CDR1 and CDR2 from the germline V gene are SGHTA and FQGTGA. This CDR3 spans 15 amino acids. Trimming pared 5 bases from V and 3 bases from J, leaving 14 bases between. The CDR3 nucleotides are TGTGCCAGCAGCCCGTTAACCGGACTCTACAATGAGCAGTTCTTC. Its protein product is CASSPLTGLYNEQFF.

The V call is TRBV27, the J call TRBJ2-3; tentatively, D is TRBD1 (5 bases). Trimming pared 6 bases from V and 2 bases from J, leaving 12 bases between. CDR3 length equals 14 residues. In germline, CDR1 is MNHEY, CDR2 SMNVEV (reference sequence). CDR3 amino acids: CASSQTGNTDTQYF. In DNA form, the CDR3 reads TGTGCCAGCAGCCAAACAGGAAACACAGATACGCAGTATTTT.

The chain employs TRBV5-1 and TRBJ2-1; 11 positions agree with TRBD2. CDR3 length: 15 residues. The V gene end was trimmed by 1 base and the J gene end by 9 bases; junction bases not matched to a gene: 6. Germline V gene lookup returns CDR1 SGHRS and CDR2 YFSETQ. CDR3 nucleotides: TGCGCCAGCAGCTTGAGGCTAGCGGGAGGACCTGAGCAGTTCTTC. It translates to CASSLRLAGGPEQFF.

The J gene is TRBJ1-2, the V gene TRBV4-1, with a possible D match to TRBD1 (5 bases). V was clipped by 4 bases and J by 2 bases, with 23 bases between them. The CDR3 runs to 18 residues. Germline V gene sequence: CDR1 MGHRA, CDR2 YSYEKL. The CDR3, as DNA: TGCGCCAGCAGCCCCCCAGGGTTGACGCTCAGCGTGAACTATGGCTACACCTTC. It specifies CASSPPGLTLSVNYGYTF.

This clonotype has only a few counts. The chain couples TRBV25-1 to TRBJ2-3; 7 nucleotides match TRBD1. CDR3 size: 16 residues. The ends lost 1 base at V and 2 bases at J; junction bases unmatched: 6. Germline V gives CDR1 MGHDK, CDR2 SYGVNS. The CDR3 spells CASSESMTGPTDTQYF. DNA for the CDR3: TGTGCCAGCAGTGAATCCATGACAGGGCCCACAGATACGCAGTATTTT.

This clonotype occurred a few times. This CDR3 is CASSTTKPGDTQYF. The CDR3 DNA sequence: TGTGCCAGCTCAACTACAAAGCCGGGAGATACGCAGTATTTT. The V and J genes are TRBV18 and TRBJ2-3, with D unclear. Germline CDR1 and CDR2: KGHSH and LQKENI. V gave up 5 bases and J gave up 5 bases, with 14 bases separating them. CDR3 length: 14 amino acids.

V usage is TRBV10-3 and J usage is TRBJ2-1; perhaps TRBD2 as D (6 bases). The ends were cut back, 7 bases at V and 6 bases at J, with 13 bases in the middle. The CDR3 has 13 amino acids. Per germline, CDR1 ENHRY and CDR2 SYGVKD. The CDR3 loop is CAINPGLLNEQFF. The CDR3 nucleotides are TGTGCCATCAATCCGGGACTTCTCAATGAGCAGTTCTTC.

This chain uses TRBV7-9 with TRBJ1-1; D perhaps matches TRBD1 (6 bases). The CDR3 has 18 amino acids. Trimming removed 1 base from V and 8 bases from J, with 26 bases in between. Germline V gives CDR1 SEHNR, CDR2 FQNEAQ (reference sequence). In nucleotides, the CDR3 is TGTGCCAGCAGCTTAGAGGGTTGGGAGACAGGCCGCGGCGAGGAAGCTTTCTTT. Amino acid sequence: CASSLEGWETGRGEEAFF.

The CDR3 spells CASSSSTSGNEQYF. The DNA of the CDR3 is TGCGCCAGCAGCTCTTCGACTAGCGGTAACGAGCAGTACTTC. The chain links TRBV5-1 to TRBJ2-7, with 9 bases that match TRBD2. The germline CDR1 and CDR2 sequences are SGHRS and YFSETQ. Trimming at V came to 3 bases and at J to 5 bases, leaving 6 bases not matched to a gene. CDR3 size: 14 residues.

The chain has TRBV20-1 and TRBJ2-1; 7 nucleotides line up with TRBD2. Per the germline V gene, CDR1 is DFQATT and CDR2 is SNEGSKA (reference sequence). Trimming cost V 3 bases and J 8 bases; bases outside gene matches: 10. The CDR3 sequence is 14 residues long. In nucleotides, the CDR3 is TGCAGTGCTAGCGGTGGGAGGGCCGTCGATGAGCAGTTCTTC. This translates into CSASGGRAVDEQFF.

V gene TRBV20-1 combines with J gene TRBJ1-4; D gene uncertain. Trimming pared 0 bases from V and 7 bases from J, leaving 15 bases between. The V gene's germline CDR1 is DFQATT and CDR2 SNEGSKA (reference sequence). This CDR3 is 15 amino acids long. For the CDR3, the DNA is TGCAGTGCTAGAGACCTCGGGGTAATCCGTGAAAAACTGTTTTTT. It encodes CSARDLGVIREKLFF.

The chain has TRBV7-9 and TRBJ2-1; D unclear. Per the germline V gene, CDR1 is SEHNR and CDR2 is FQNEAQ (reference sequence). Trimming left V 1 base short and J 6 bases short, with 13 bases between. This CDR3 region has 15 residues. For the CDR3, the DNA is TGTGCCAGCAGCTTAGTAGCCGGCTTTGGCAATGAGCAGTTCTTC. It specifies CASSLVAGFGNEQFF.

The rearrangement uses TRBV7-2 and TRBJ2-2; tentatively, D is TRBD1 (6 bases). The germline V and J ends were trimmed by 5 bases and 6 bases, with 19 bases remaining between them. CDR1 and CDR2 from the germline V gene are SGHTA and FQGNSA. The CDR3 is 16 amino acids. CDR3 in DNA: TGTGCCAGCAGCCCATGGACAGCAGGGCGGGCCGGGGAGCTGTTTTTT. Its protein is CASSPWTAGRAGELFF.

The CDR3 nucleotides are TGCGCCAGCAGCCAAGATAAAGAGAGGGGACGGTCCCAGTACTTC. Translating gives CASSQDKERGRSQYF. This rearrangement joins TRBV4-3 to TRBJ2-5; D tentatively fits TRBD1 or TRBD2 (5 bases each). Trimming took off 0 bases at V and 9 bases at J, with 17 bases between the two ends. Germline CDR1 is LGHNA and CDR2 is YSLEER. The CDR3 has 15 residues.

V and J are TRBV5-1 and TRBJ1-1, with D hard to call. Germline V gene lookup returns CDR1 SGHRS and CDR2 YFSETQ. Trimming cost V 7 bases and J 3 bases, with 16 bases left between them. This CDR3 comprises 14 residues. Written as DNA, the CDR3 is TGCGCCAGCGCAACCGAGACATGGGACACTGAAGCTTTCTTT. This gives the protein CASATETWDTEAFF.

This sequence joins TRBV4-1 and TRBJ2-7, with 9 bases matching TRBD2. The end of the DNA fits TRBJ2-5 better, so the J call may be wrong. This CDR3 has 16 amino acids. Germline V gene sequence: CDR1 MGHRA, CDR2 YSYEKL. CDR3 loop: CASSHGELAGVGTQYF. The DNA of the CDR3 is TGCGCCAGCAGCCATGGGGAGTTAGCGGGAGTGGGGACCCAGTACTTC.

The J gene is TRBJ2-3, the V gene TRBV29-1; D is undetermined. V lost 3 bases and J 5 bases, leaving 9 bases between the germline ends. The CDR3 totals 12 residues. Germline CDR1 is SQVTM and CDR2 is ANQGSEA. The DNA for the CDR3 is TGCAGCGTTGATGGCATTGGAGATACGCAGTATTTT. It translates to CSVDGIGDTQYF.

The chain links TRBV12-3 or TRBV12-4 to TRBJ1-3; D not certain. V was cut by 6 bases and J by 4 bases, with 16 bases left in between. CDR3 length: 15 residues. CDR3 residues: CASRPPVVSGNTIYF. CDR3 DNA: TGTGCCAGCAGGCCCCCGGTAGTTTCGGGAAACACCATATATTTT.

The genes are TRBV5-1 and TRBJ2-3, with D possibly matching TRBD1 (5 bases). Per germline, CDR1 SGHRS and CDR2 YFSETQ. The CDR3 is 17 amino acids. Trimming removed 0 bases from V and 1 base from J, with 15 bases in between. The CDR3 loop reads CASSLVGQRLRTDTQYF. Here the CDR3 DNA reads TGCGCCAGCAGCTTGGTGGGGCAGCGCCTGCGCACAGATACGCAGTATTTT.

The DNA for the CDR3 is TGCGCCAGCAGCTTGCCGGGAGTCCTCTACAATGAGCAGTTCTTC. This translates into CASSLPGVLYNEQFF. The chain combines TRBV5-1 with TRBJ2-1; maybe TRBD2 (6 bases). Germline loops: CDR1 SGHRS, CDR2 YFSETQ. Between the trimmed V and J ends, which lost 1 base and 3 bases, there was a span of 11 bases. The CDR3 loop spans 15 amino acids.

V is TRBV14 and J is TRBJ1-1; TRBD1 agrees at 9 bases. The CDR3 has 15 amino acids. V dropped 5 bases and J dropped 1; count of bases not matched to a gene: 5. Per the germline V gene, CDR1 is SGHDN and CDR2 is FVKESK. The DNA of the CDR3 is TGTGCCAGCAGCAAATGGGACAGGGCGAACACTGAAGCTTTCTTT. Translating gives CASSKWDRANTEAFF.